The entry below gives a single TCR beta chain sequence along with its context. Its antigen is not identified. The source of the sample is a study of beta chain features in type 1 diabetes. Findings of the study overall: Reduced insertions and increased deletions marked VDJ junctions in type 1 diabetes patients. Across all four CD4+ subsets, people with type 1 diabetes showed modestly shorter TCRB CDR3s.

Expressed TCRB transcripts were sequenced because the entire RNA isolate underwent reverse transcription. Sequencing used immunoSEQ multiplex PCR; TCRdb keeps in-frame clones, though not all of them. The sample lists 100,000 to 150,000 clones, 7% to 10% occurring once. V dropped 4 bases and J dropped 4 bases, with 7 bases sitting between them. The CDR3 is made up of 12 amino acids. From germline, CDR1 is SGHVS and CDR2 FNYEAQ. What was sequenced was central memory CD4+ T cells from blood. This receptor was taken from a man aged 25 to 40 with type 1 diabetes. The chain carries TRBV7-6 and TRBJ1-1; no clear D. The chain's CDR3 is CASSYRGTEAFF. The DNA of the CDR3 is TGTGCCAGCAGCTACCGGGGCACTGAAGCTTTCTTT. The full variable domain, its missing parts supplied by reference TRBV7-6 and TRBJ1-1, is GAGVSQSPRYKVTKRGQDVALRCDPISGHVSLYWYRQALGQGPEFLTYFNYEAQQDKSGLPNDRFSAERPEGSISTLTIQRTEQRDSAMYRCASSYRGTEAFFGQGTRLTVV.